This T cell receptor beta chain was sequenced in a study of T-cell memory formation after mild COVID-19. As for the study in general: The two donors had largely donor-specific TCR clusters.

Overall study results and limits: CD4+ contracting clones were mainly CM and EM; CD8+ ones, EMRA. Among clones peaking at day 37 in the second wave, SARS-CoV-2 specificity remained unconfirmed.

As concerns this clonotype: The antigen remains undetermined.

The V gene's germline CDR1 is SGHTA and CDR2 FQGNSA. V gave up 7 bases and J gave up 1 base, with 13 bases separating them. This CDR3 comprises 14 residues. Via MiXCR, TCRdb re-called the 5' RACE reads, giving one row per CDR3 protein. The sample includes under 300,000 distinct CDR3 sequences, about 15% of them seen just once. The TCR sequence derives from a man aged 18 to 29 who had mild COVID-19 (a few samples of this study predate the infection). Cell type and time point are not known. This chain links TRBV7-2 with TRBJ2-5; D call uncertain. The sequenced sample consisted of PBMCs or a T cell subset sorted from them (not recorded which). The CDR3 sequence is CASTRPAFQETQYF. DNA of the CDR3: TGTGCCAGCACCCGCCCGGCGTTCCAAGAGACCCAGTACTTC.